This TCR beta chain was observed in a study of OX40 agonist ivuxolimab in advanced cancers. Study overall: From roughly 20 to 79 years was the age range, with a mean of roughly 64 years, and over 80% were male.

The germline CDR1 and CDR2 sequences are SGHRS and YFSETQ. This CDR3 region has 14 residues. V was trimmed by 2 bases and J by 1 base, leaving 10 bases between them. TCRdb's table, derived via immunoSEQ multiplex PCR, lists solely in-frame clones and lacks some. The sample lists over 30,000 clones, around 80% occurring once. This sequence joins TRBV5-1 and TRBJ2-7; TRBD1 is a possible D gene (6 bases). The sequence was collected from an adult with an advanced solid tumor such as melanoma, head and neck, liver or kidney cancer. The sequencing here drew on CD4+ or CD8+ T cells sorted from blood, taken in a trial of the OX40 agonist ivuxolimab. CDR3: CASSFPQGSYEQYF. CDR3 sequence (DNA): TGCGCCAGCAGCTTCCCACAGGGTTCCTACGAGCAGTACTTC. Drawing the rest from reference TRBV5-1 and TRBJ2-7, the complete variable domain is KAGVTQTPRYLIKTRGQQVTLSCSPISGHRSVSWYQQTPGQGLQFLFEYFSETQRNKGNFPGRFSGRQFSNSRSEMNVSTLELGDSALYLCASSFPQGSYEQYFGPGTRLTVT.